A selection of T cell receptor beta chains follows, all from one sample in a study of blood T cell repertoires in COVID-19. Libraries were prepared by immunoSEQ multiplex PCR; TCRdb keeps only in-frame clonotypes and omits some of them. The sample contains some 240,000 clones, roughly 84% of which appear only once. Material for sequencing was peripheral blood. All receptors come from a woman aged 40-49 years who had recovered from COVID-19. The CDR3 runs from the conserved cysteine through the conserved F or W. A D gene is named only where the DNA matches it firmly. Rows give clone size only sometimes, using once, few, many, or a class for an expanded clone.

v_call	j_call	clone_size	d_call	cdr3_nt	cdr3_aa
TRBV19	TRBJ1-2	.	.	TGTGCCAGTAGTATTCAGGGGCGAGGTGGCTACACCTTC	CASSIQGRGGYTF
TRBV11-2	TRBJ1-3	.	.	TGTGCCAGCAGCTTAGCCCTGACAGTCTCTGGAAACACCATATATTTT	CASSLALTVSGNTIYF
TRBV5-8	TRBJ1-4	.	.	TGTGCCAGCAGCTTGCAAGGGGTTGAAAAACTGTTTTTT	CASSLQGVEKLFF
TRBV2	TRBJ2-2	.	.	TGTGCCAGCAGTAGGGGGGGAACCGGGGAGCTGTTTTTT	CASSRGGTGELFF
TRBV6-1	TRBJ1-5	few	TRBD1	TGTGCCAGCAGTCCAACAGGGGCGCGTAATCAGCCCCAGCATTTT	CASSPTGARNQPQHF
TRBV10-3	TRBJ2-1	.	TRBD2	TGTGCCATCAGTGATGAGCGGGGGGCGGGTGATGAGCAGTTCTTC	CAISDERGAGDEQFF
TRBV7-2	TRBJ1-3	.	.	TGTGCCAGCAGCTTCGGGTCCGGCGGCTCCCTTTTT	CASSFGSGGSLF
TRBV16	TRBJ2-3	.	.	TGTGCCAGCAGCCAACCCTCCAGTGTAAATCCAGATACGCAGTATTTT	CASSQPSSVNPDTQYF
TRBV7-6	TRBJ1-2	.	TRBD1	TGTGCCAGCAGCCCCTCCCCGGGACAGGGTATTTGGGGCTACACCTTC	CASSPSPGQGIWGYTF
TRBV7-9	TRBJ1-6	once	TRBD1	TGTGCCAGCAGCTTAGGGGACAGAGTTAATTCACCCCTCCACTTT	CASSLGDRVNSPLHF